Sequencing of this T cell receptor (beta chain) was carried out in a study of T cells in Graves' hyperthyroidism and ophthalmopathy. TCR beta CDR3 sequences were amplified from RNA transcripts. The HTBI primer set served for first-round RT-PCR of the TCR CDR3. Via MiXCR, TCRdb re-called the multiplex PCR reads, giving one row per CDR3 protein. The data show approximately 480,000 distinct CDR3 sequences, around 20% seen once. The CDR3 is 12 residues long. Between the trimmed V and J ends, which lost 6 bases and 3 bases, there was a span of 8 bases. Germline values: CDR1 SNHLY, CDR2 FYNNEI. Sample: blood. This receptor was obtained from a man aged 18 to 30 with Graves' hyperthyroidism. The chain is built from TRBV2 and TRBJ1-1; D remains unclear. This CDR3 reads CASRETDTEAFF. In DNA form, the CDR3 reads TGTGCCAGCAGGGAGACGGACACTGAAGCTTTCTTT.